This is a list of T cell receptor beta chains from one sample in a study of T cell repertoires in cytomegalovirus infection. TCRdb reanalysed the reads using MiXCR and keeps one entry per CDR3 protein. The sample has approximately 910,000 distinct CDR3 sequences, approximately 31% seen once; the top ten hold over 12%. Their antigen targets remain unknown. Source: cultured CD8+ T cells from PBMCs, taken from culture after CMV antigen stimulation. The source of these receptors is a human donor in good health (CMV status not recorded). Some clones in this sample may be carry-over from other donors' samples. Each CDR3 is given with its conserved first and last residue. A D gene is named only where the DNA matches it firmly. Clone size, where shown, is once, few, many, or a class for clones that have expanded.

few	TRBJ2-1	TRBD2	TRBV19	CASRELAGPNEQFF	TGTGCCAGTCGAGAACTAGCGGGGCCCAATGAGCAGTTCTTC
many	TRBJ2-6	-	TRBV10-3	CAISELKTETGKISGANVLTF	TGTGCCATCAGTGAGTTGAAAACAGAGACAGGCAAAATCTCTGGGGCCAACGTCCTGACTTTC
once	TRBJ2-7	TRBD1	TRBV4-1	CASSPLGQTFTYEQYF	TGCGCCAGCAGCCCCCTGGGACAGACTTTTACCTACGAGCAGTACTTC
many	TRBJ1-1	-	TRBV12-3/TRBV12-4	CASSPDAGNTEAFF	TGTGCCAGCAGTCCGGATGCGGGAAACACTGAAGCTTTCTTT
few	TRBJ1-1	TRBD1	TRBV6-5	CASRRGLSTEAFF	TGTGCCAGCAGAAGGGGGCTGAGCACTGAAGCTTTCTTT
-	TRBJ1-2	TRBD1	TRBV4-1	CASSHPDRGFYGYTF	TGCGCCAGCAGCCATCCAGACAGGGGGTTTTACGGCTACACCTTC
-	TRBJ1-1	-	TRBV5-5	CASSFTDSGWLNTEAFF	TGTGCCAGCAGCTTCACAGACTCTGGATGGTTGAACACTGAAGCTTTCTTT
-	TRBJ2-5	-	TRBV3-1	CASRFGTAGGAQYF	TGTGCCAGCAGGTTCGGGACAGCCGGAGGGGCCCAGTACTTC
-	TRBJ2-1	TRBD2	TRBV2	CASSENPGGYNEQFF	TGTGCCAGCAGTGAAAATCCGGGGGGCTACAATGAGCAGTTCTTC
-	TRBJ2-5	-	TRBV28	CASSYLPGLEKGTQYF	TGTGCCAGCAGTTACCTACCGGGCCTGGAGAAAGGGACCCAGTACTTC
-	TRBJ2-1	-	TRBV20-1	CSASGGPSSYNEQFF	TGCAGTGCTTCAGGGGGGCCCAGCTCCTACAATGAGCAGTTCTTC
-	TRBJ1-2	-	TRBV25-1	CASSEYLLIGYTF	TGTGCCAGCAGTGAATACCTTTTAATTGGCTACACCTTC
-	TRBJ2-7	TRBD2	TRBV4-1	CASSQEMRGGYEQYF	TGCGCCAGCAGCCAAGAAATGCGGGGGGGCTACGAGCAGTACTTC
-	TRBJ2-4	-	TRBV7-6	CASSLWTSGKNIQYF	TGTGCCAGCAGCTTGTGGACAAGCGGCAAAAACATTCAGTACTTC
many	TRBJ1-1	TRBD1	TRBV7-6	CASSATGGTEAFF	TGTGCCAGCAGCGCTACAGGGGGCACTGAAGCTTTCTTT
-	TRBJ2-3	-	TRBV10-3	CAISGGGQLTSTDTQYF	TGTGCCATCAGTGGGGGAGGACAGTTGACTAGCACAGATACGCAGTATTTT
-	TRBJ1-5	-	TRBV6-5	CASSQGYHQPQHF	TGTGCCAGCAGTCAGGGTTATCATCAGCCCCAGCATTTT
many	TRBJ2-1	TRBD2	TRBV7-6	CASTLAGPHNEQFF	TGTGCCAGCACCCTAGCGGGGCCTCACAATGAGCAGTTCTTC
few	TRBJ2-5	TRBD1	TRBV6-6	CASSQDRQWEYF	TGTGCCAGCAGTCAGGACAGGCAGTGGGAGTACTTC
-	TRBJ1-5	-	TRBV19	CASRAASNQPQHF	TGTGCCAGTAGGGCAGCGAGCAATCAGCCCCAGCATTTT
few	TRBJ2-3	-	TRBV7-3	CASSFRGTFGDTQYF	TGTGCCAGCAGCTTCAGGGGAACATTTGGAGATACGCAGTATTTT
-	TRBJ1-2	-	TRBV27	CASSPDSPWGYTF	TGTGCCAGCAGTCCCGACAGTCCTTGGGGCTACACCTTC
few	TRBJ1-4	-	TRBV4-1	CASSQVRGRDEKLFF	TGCGCCAGCAGCCAAGTCAGGGGTCGAGATGAAAAACTGTTTTTT
-	TRBJ1-4	-	TRBV6-2/TRBV6-3	CASRDKSSTNEKLFF	TGTGCCAGCAGGGACAAATCTTCAACTAATGAAAAACTGTTTTTT
-	TRBJ1-5	-	TRBV5-6	CASSYPAKPQHF	TGTGCCAGCAGCTACCCGGCCAAGCCCCAGCATTTT
few	TRBJ1-1	TRBD1	TRBV7-9	CASSSLQGARTEAFF	TGTGCCAGCAGCTCTTTACAGGGGGCTCGTACTGAAGCTTTCTTT
-	TRBJ2-1	TRBD2	TRBV29-1	CSVVPLAGGYNEQFF	TGCAGCGTTGTCCCACTAGCGGGGGGCTACAATGAGCAGTTCTTC
-	TRBJ1-2	TRBD1	TRBV6-6	CASSYGTGRGNGGYTF	TGTGCCAGCAGTTACGGGACAGGGCGAGGGAATGGTGGCTACACCTTC
few	TRBJ2-5	TRBD2	TRBV4-3	CASSQGGAGAPLQETQYF	TGCGCCAGCAGCCAAGGAGGAGCGGGGGCCCCTCTACAAGAGACCCAGTACTTC
many	TRBJ1-3	-	TRBV7-6	CASSSIGGPGNTIYF	TGTGCCAGCAGCTCCATCGGGGGGCCGGGAAACACCATATATTTT
many	TRBJ1-1	-	TRBV7-6	CASSMYPGQNTEAFF	TGTGCCAGCAGCATGTATCCGGGACAGAACACTGAAGCTTTCTTT
once	TRBJ2-7	-	TRBV27	CASSRQGSEQYF	TGTGCCAGCAGTCGTCAGGGTTCCGAGCAGTACTTC
many	TRBJ1-2	-	TRBV29-1	CSVEARDNYGYTF	TGCAGCGTTGAAGCAAGGGACAACTATGGCTACACCTTC
-	TRBJ2-3	-	TRBV12-3/TRBV12-4	CASSQQGFASTDTQYF	TGTGCCAGCAGTCAACAGGGATTTGCGAGCACAGATACGCAGTATTTT
-	TRBJ2-5	-	TRBV4-1	CSSSPWVGGKETQYF	TGCTCCAGCAGCCCCTGGGTGGGGGGAAAAGAGACCCAGTACTTC
few	TRBJ2-7	TRBD1	TRBV10-3	CATGDSSYEQYF	TGTGCCACTGGGGACAGCTCCTACGAGCAGTACTTC
many	TRBJ1-2	-	TRBV7-2	CASSERQASWTF	TGTGCCAGCAGCGAGCGACAGGCTAGTTGGACCTTC
few	TRBJ1-5	-	TRBV2	CASSAQGVGQPQHF	TGTGCCAGCAGTGCACAGGGTGTCGGTCAGCCCCAGCATTTT
-	TRBJ1-2	-	TRBV20-1	CSARNRDNYGYTF	TGCAGTGCTAGAAACAGAGATAACTATGGCTACACCTTC
-	TRBJ2-5	-	TRBV11-2	CASSLGGRIQETQYF	TGTGCCAGCAGCTTAGGAGGAAGAATCCAAGAGACCCAGTACTTC
-	TRBJ2-3	-	TRBV20-1	CSAPSNPDTQYF	TGCAGTGCCCCTTCCAACCCAGATACGCAGTATTTT
-	TRBJ2-1	-	TRBV7-6	CASSFIENNEQFF	TGTGCCAGCAGCTTCATAGAGAACAATGAGCAGTTCTTC
-	TRBJ2-7	-	TRBV5-1	CASSEWDRPYEQYF	TGCGCCAGCAGTGAGTGGGACCGACCCTACGAGCAGTACTTC
few	TRBJ2-5	TRBD2	TRBV12-5	CASGLVRLRGDQETQYF	TGTGCTAGTGGTTTGGTAAGACTGCGGGGGGACCAAGAGACCCAGTACTTC
many	TRBJ2-5	TRBD2	TRBV12-3/TRBV12-4	CASSLLAGGGETQYF	TGTGCCAGCAGTTTGCTAGCGGGGGGTGGAGAGACCCAGTACTTC
many	TRBJ1-5	-	TRBV10-2	CASSAAGVKGNQPQHF	TGCGCCAGCAGTGCTGCAGGGGTGAAGGGCAATCAGCCCCAGCATTTT
-	TRBJ1-2	TRBD1	TRBV13	CASSPGQPIMAF	TGTGCCAGCAGCCCGGGACAGCCGATCATGGCCTTC
many	TRBJ2-3	-	TRBV4-1	CASSQGLLGGTDTQYF	TGCGCCAGCAGCCAAGGCCTCTTGGGGGGCACAGATACGCAGTATTTT
many	TRBJ1-3	TRBD1	TRBV7-9	CASSGGTAGNTIYF	TGTGCCAGCAGCGGCGGGACAGCTGGAAACACCATATATTTT
-	TRBJ1-1	-	TRBV11-3	CASSGRTPEAFF	TGTGCCAGCAGCGGAAGGACCCCTGAAGCTTTCTTT